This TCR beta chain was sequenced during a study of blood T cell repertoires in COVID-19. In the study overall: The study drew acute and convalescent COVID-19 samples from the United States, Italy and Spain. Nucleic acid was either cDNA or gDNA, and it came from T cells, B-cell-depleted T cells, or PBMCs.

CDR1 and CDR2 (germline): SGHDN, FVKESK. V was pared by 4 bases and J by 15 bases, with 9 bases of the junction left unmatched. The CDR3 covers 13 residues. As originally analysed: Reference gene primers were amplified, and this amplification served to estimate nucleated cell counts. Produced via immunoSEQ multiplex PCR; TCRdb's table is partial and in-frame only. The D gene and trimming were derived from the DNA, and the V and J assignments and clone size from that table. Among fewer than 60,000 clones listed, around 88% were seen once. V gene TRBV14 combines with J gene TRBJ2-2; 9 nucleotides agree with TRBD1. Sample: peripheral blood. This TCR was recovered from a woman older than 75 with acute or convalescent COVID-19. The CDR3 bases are TGTGCCAGCAGCCTCAAACTACAGGGGGCCTTGTTTTTT. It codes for CASSLKLQGALFF.